The clone carrying this T cell receptor beta chain appeared many times. The record originates from a study of molecular identifiers for immune sequencing clone quantification. For the study at large: With replicates, the RNA of around 18,000 or 91,000 naive CD8 cells was split five ways and four were sequenced.

J gave up 4 bases and V 4 bases, and 5 bases lay outside the gene matches. The length of the CDR3 is 15 residues. Looked up from germline, CDR1 is SGDLS and CDR2 is YYNGEE. Sorting defined naive CD8 T cells as CD8+CD4-CCR7+CD45RA+. A single record per CDR3 protein comes from TCRdb applying MiXCR to the PCR reads. Here the sample spans about 640,000 distinct CDR3 sequences, 15% to 20% being singletons. V gene TRBV9 combines with J gene TRBJ2-7; 13 bases are a match to TRBD2. The source is a human donor in good health. Some libraries in this study had Jurkat cell RNA spiked in. Sequences were obtained from naive CD8+ T cells from blood, with Jurkat cell RNA spiked in. As for subset: FACS-sorted CD8+CD4-CCR7+CD45RA+ naive T cells. The CDR3 is CASSPLAGGGYEQYF. CDR3 in DNA: TGTGCCAGCAGCCCACTAGCGGGAGGGGGGTACGAGCAGTACTTC.